In its sample, the clone carrying this TCR beta chain was seen a few times. Its specificity is not known. These data originate in a study of T-cell memory formation after mild COVID-19. The germline V and J ends were trimmed by 7 bases and 0 bases, with 9 bases remaining between them. The CDR3 extends over 13 amino acids. cDNA libraries for TCR alpha and TCR beta, carrying sample barcodes and UMIs, came from 5'RACE with constant-segment primers. TCRdb re-analysed the 5' RACE reads in MiXCR, keeping a single row per CDR3 protein. Seen here are roughly 450,000 distinct CDR3 sequences, roughly 18% observed once, and the top ten hold more than 9%. Findings and limits, study-wide: Clones which contracted sat mainly in CM and EM if CD4+, and in EMRA if CD8+.

The sequenced sample was PBMCs or a T cell subset sorted from them (not recorded which). The receptor was isolated from an adult woman who had mild COVID-19 (a few samples of this study predate the infection). Cell type and time point are not known. The chain links TRBV12-3 or TRBV12-4 to TRBJ1-1; D possibly corresponds to TRBD1 (5 bases). The CDR3 DNA sequence: TGTGCCAGCACCAGACAGATGAACACTGAAGCTTTCTTT. Amino acids: CASTRQMNTEAFF.